Sequencing of this TCR beta chain was carried out in a study of cytomegalovirus exposure and HLA in healthy donors. Overall study context: Early release data held around 80 million unique TCRs from HLA-typed donors. Of 300 to 500 genotyped donors, roughly 76% grouped in the Caucasian-associated ancestry cluster.

PCR was performed using 60 Vbeta and 13 Jbeta primers. Only in-frame clones appear in the TCRdb table, and some are missing; sequencing was by immunoSEQ multiplex PCR. The sample lists 55,000 to 65,000 clones; roughly 77% were seen once. The CDR3 runs 15 residues. CDR1 and CDR2 (germline): SGHNT, YYREEE (reference sequence). Unmatched junction bases numbered 3, after V lost 3 bases and J lost 1 base. This clone was picked up one time. Its antigen is not identified. General study results and limits: TRBV6-2, TRBV6-3 and some other V segments were excluded as indistinguishable. Reportedly, diagnosis of cytomegalovirus status by the classifier showed high specificity and sensitivity.

The TCR sequence derives from a woman in her thirties or forties in good health and CMV-seropositive. The chain employs TRBV5-4 and TRBJ2-5, with 10 nucleotides matching TRBD1. Sequenced input: PBMCs. In DNA form, the CDR3 reads TGTGCCAGCAGCTGGGGGGACAGGGGCCAAGAGACCCAGTACTTC. Amino acids: CASSWGDRGQETQYF.